In its sample, the clone carrying this TCR beta chain was seen a few times. Its antigen is still unknown. These data come from a study of T cell responses to AZD1222 COVID-19 vaccine. Study-level findings and limits: All repertoire sampling was performed exclusively after the peak T cell response. Spike-specific TCRs gained breadth and depth after people received two AZD1222 doses.

Per germline, CDR1 GTSNPN and CDR2 SVGIG (reference sequence). Trimming shortened V by 2 bases and J by 0 bases, and 10 bases separated the two germline ends. This CDR3 contains 14 residues. Sequencing was performed with immunoSEQ multiplex PCR; in TCRdb, only in-frame clones are kept and a portion is missing. The sample lists approximately 130,000 clones, approximately 90% occurring once. The V and J genes are TRBV30 and TRBJ1-1; a weak D match, TRBD1 (5 bases). The source material was peripheral blood, sampled 28 days after the second AZD1222 dose. The receptor's source is an adult who received the AZD1222 COVID-19 vaccine. CDR3 sequence: CAWSIPTVNTEAFF. Here the CDR3 DNA reads TGTGCCTGGAGTATCCCGACAGTGAACACTGAAGCTTTCTTT. The whole variable domain, filled in from reference TRBV30 and TRBJ1-1, reads SQTIHQWPATLVQPVGSPLSLECTVEGTSNPNLYWYRQAAGRGLQLLFYSVGIGQISSEVPQNLSASRPQDRQFILSSKKLLLSDSGFYLCAWSIPTVNTEAFFGQGTRLTVV.